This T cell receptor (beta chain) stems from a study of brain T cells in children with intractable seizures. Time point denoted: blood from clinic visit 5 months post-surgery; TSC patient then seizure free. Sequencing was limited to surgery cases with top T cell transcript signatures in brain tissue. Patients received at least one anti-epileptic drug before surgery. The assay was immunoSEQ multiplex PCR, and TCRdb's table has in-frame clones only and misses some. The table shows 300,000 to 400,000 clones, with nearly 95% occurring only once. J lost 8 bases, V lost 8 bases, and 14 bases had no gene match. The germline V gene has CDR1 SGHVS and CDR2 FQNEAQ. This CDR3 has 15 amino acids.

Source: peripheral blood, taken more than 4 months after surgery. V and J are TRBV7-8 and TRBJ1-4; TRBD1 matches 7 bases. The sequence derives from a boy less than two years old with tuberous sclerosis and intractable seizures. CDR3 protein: CASHPGDRGGEKLFF. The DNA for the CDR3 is TGTGCCAGCCACCCAGGAGACCGAGGGGGCGAAAAACTGTTTTTT.